The present TCR beta chain was sequenced within a study of response to subunit inactivated influenza vaccine. A single record per CDR3 protein comes from TCRdb applying MiXCR to the RT-PCR reads. The sample records some 600,000 distinct CDR3 sequences, 12% to 15% being singletons. As to this clonotype: Its target is unknown.

Germline assignment: CDR1 LGHNA and CDR2 YNFKEQ. V was pared by 1 base and J by 2 bases, with 15 bases between. The CDR3 totals 16 residues. Study observations and caveats: The study's authors posited that every seasonal influenza vaccination enlists few new T cells.

This specimen consisted of PBMCs from blood, obtained less than 15 days before vaccination. This receptor was taken from a man aged 45-65 years who received an inactivated influenza vaccine. The chain recombines TRBV4-2 with TRBJ2-7, with D hard to call. The CDR3 spells CASSQGFGVTPYEQYF. The CDR3 DNA follows: TGTGCCAGCAGCCAAGGATTTGGGGTTACCCCCTACGAGCAGTACTTC.